These 27 T cell receptor beta chains originate from one sample sequenced in a study of T cell changes during pregnancy in multiple sclerosis (dated by TCRdb to about 2019). Library method: the immunoSEQ multiplex PCR assay. The immuneACCESS repertoire file appears here via TCRdb, limited to in-frame rearrangements. These files lack a portion of the clones; in checked studies, under half of the deficit traces to unresolved V genes, and the cause of the others is not known. The sample table lists about 44,000 clones, roughly 92% of them with a count of one. The ten largest clones capture roughly 0.69% of the sample. This material consisted of CD4+ T cells from peripheral blood mononuclear cells, taken in the first trimester of pregnancy. These receptors came from a female donor with multiple sclerosis, enrolled in a pregnancy study.

This sequence joins TRBV5-4 and TRBJ2-7; 12 nucleotides line up with TRBD2. CDR1 is SGHNT, CDR2 YYREEE, per germline (reference sequence). This CDR3 is 18 amino acids long. V lost 0 bases and J lost 3; bases outside the gene matches: 10. CDR3 coding DNA: TGTGCCAGCAGCTTGGCATCTAGCGGGAGGGCAGGTAGCTACGAGCAGTACTTC. Translated: CASSLASSGRAGSYEQYF.

This clone was picked up one time. The chain links TRBV2 to TRBJ2-3; TRBD2 might be the D (5 bases). Germline-derived CDR1 and CDR2 are SNHLY and FYNNEI. The V and J ends lost 6 bases and 3 bases respectively, with 13 bases between them. The CDR3 runs to 14 residues. The CDR3 here is CASRTSHGTDTQYF. The CDR3 DNA follows: TGTGCCAGCAGAACTAGTCATGGAACAGATACGCAGTATTTT.

The V gene is TRBV7-9, the J gene TRBJ2-2; 11 bases are shared with TRBD2. Unmatched junction bases numbered 12, after V lost 5 bases and J lost 4 bases. Germline V gene lookup returns CDR1 SEHNR and CDR2 FQNEAQ (reference sequence). The CDR3 is 18 amino acids. The CDR3 region has the DNA TGTGCCAGCAGCCTAGGAGCTAGCGGGAGGAGAAGCACCGGGGAGCTGTTTTTT. Its protein is CASSLGASGRRSTGELFF.

The gene calls are TRBV7-9 and TRBJ1-2, with D possibly being TRBD1 (6 bases). The germline V and J ends were trimmed by 7 bases and 0 bases, with 15 bases remaining between them. Germline CDR1 and CDR2: SEHNR and FQNEAQ (reference sequence). The CDR3 runs 15 residues. The CDR3 DNA sequence: TGTGCCAGCACCAGCCCAGGGGTTTCTAACTATGGCTACACCTTC. Protein sequence: CASTSPGVSNYGYTF.

The chain employs TRBV10-3 and TRBJ2-7; 10 nucleotides agree with TRBD2. The ends lost 6 bases at V and 2 bases at J; junction bases unmatched: 4. Germline V gene lookup returns CDR1 ENHRY and CDR2 SYGVKD. The CDR3 extends over 14 amino acids. As DNA, the CDR3 is TGTGCCATCAGAAACAGCGGGAGGGCCTACGAGCAGTACTTC. As protein: CAIRNSGRAYEQYF.

This chain uses TRBV19 with TRBJ1-1, with D possibly TRBD1 on 6 matching bases. V lost 6 bases and J 10 bases, leaving 18 bases between the germline ends. Germline-derived CDR1 and CDR2 are LNHDA and SQIVND (reference sequence). The CDR3 contains 13 residues. CDR3 DNA: TGTGCCAGTAGGATCAAACAGGGAAGTCCAGCTTTCTTT. Residues: CASRIKQGSPAFF.

Within the sample, this clone is medium-sized. The V and J genes are TRBV6-4 and TRBJ1-5; D ambiguous. The CDR3 has 13 residues. The V gene lost 0 bases and the J gene lost 4 bases, with 4 bases spanning the gap. Germline lookup yields CDR1 MRHNA and CDR2 SNTAGT. The DNA for the CDR3 is TGTGCCAGCAGTGACTCGCGGAATCAGCCCCAGCATTTT. The encoded protein is CASSDSRNQPQHF.

The chain combines TRBV28 with TRBJ2-6, with 8 bases identical to TRBD1. Per germline, CDR1 MDHEN and CDR2 SYDVKM. J gave up 0 bases and V 1 base, and 8 bases lay outside the gene matches. The CDR3 is made up of 19 amino acids. The chain's CDR3 is CASSLYRGTRLSGANVLTF. The DNA for the CDR3 is TGTGCCAGCAGTTTATACAGGGGGACCCGCCTCTCTGGGGCCAACGTCCTGACTTTC.

The gene calls are TRBV7-2 and TRBJ2-1; no reliable D call. The germline V gene encodes CDR1 SGHTA and CDR2 FQGNSA. The CDR3 sequence is 15 residues long. V was clipped by 1 base and J by 6 bases, with 13 bases between them. Here the CDR3 reads CASSLGGSFSNEQFF. The CDR3 DNA sequence: TGTGCCAGCAGCTTAGGTGGTAGTTTCTCCAATGAGCAGTTCTTC.

This clone came up a few times. The V gene is TRBV1, the J gene TRBJ2-7; the table calls TRBD2, which could not be checked here. TRBV1 corresponds to a pseudogene. There are 19 residues in the CDR3. The CDR3 nucleotides are TGCACCAGCAGCCAAGGGTGGACGAATAGCGGGGAGCTATCCTACGAGCAGTACTTC. It translates to CTSSQGWTNSGELSYEQYF.

This chain uses TRBV5-6 with TRBJ1-5, with 9 bases that match TRBD1. The germline CDR1 and CDR2 sequences are SGHDT and YYEEEE. V dropped 5 bases and J dropped 4; count of bases not matched to a gene: 10. This CDR3 is 16 amino acids long. CDR3 nucleotide sequence: TGTGCCAGCAGAAGAACAGGGGGCGGTGGAAATCAGCCCCAGCATTTT. It yields the protein CASRRTGGGGNQPQHF. The whole variable domain, remainder taken from reference TRBV5-6 and TRBJ1-5, is DAGVTQSPTHLIKTRGQQVTLRCSPKSGHDTVSWYQQALGQGPQFIFQYYEEEERQRGNFPDRFSGHQFPNYSSELNVNALLLGDSALYLCASRRTGGGGNQPQHFGDGTRLSIL.

The V call is TRBV19, the J call TRBJ2-1; 10 positions agree with TRBD2. Germline CDR1 and CDR2: LNHDA and SQIVND (reference sequence). The CDR3 is 15 residues long. V trimming: 5 bases; J trimming: 7 bases; junction bases outside the gene matches: 8. The CDR3 here is CASSPLAGVGNEQFF. CDR3 nucleotide sequence: TGTGCCAGTAGTCCTCTAGCGGGAGTAGGGAATGAGCAGTTCTTC.

The genes are TRBV7-9 and TRBJ2-1; 12 positions agree with TRBD2. The length of the CDR3 is 15 residues. The V gene's germline CDR1 is SEHNR and CDR2 FQNEAQ (reference sequence). After removal of 5 bases from V and 5 bases from J, the junction contained 4 bases not matched to a gene. The CDR3 region has the DNA TGTGCCAGCAGCGAAGGGACTAGCGGGCACAATGAGCAGTTCTTC. It is translated as CASSEGTSGHNEQFF. The full variable domain, completed using reference TRBV7-9 and TRBJ2-1, is DTGVSQNPRHKITKRGQNVTFRCDPISEHNRLYWYRQTLGQGPEFLTYFQNEAQLEKSRLLSDRFSAERPKGSFSTLEIQRTEQGDSAMYLCASSEGTSGHNEQFFGPGTRLTVL.

This chain links TRBV9 with TRBJ1-3; TRBD1 agrees at 9 bases. The ends lost 4 bases at V and 5 bases at J; junction bases unmatched: 7. The CDR3 sequence is 15 residues long. Germline V gives CDR1 SGDLS, CDR2 YYNGEE. The CDR3: CASSPRDRARNTIYF. As DNA, the CDR3 is TGTGCCAGCAGCCCTAGGGACAGGGCCAGAAACACCATATATTTT.

The CDR3 loop reads CASSSDGLNNSPLHF. The CDR3, as DNA: TGTGCCAGCAGCTCCGACGGACTGAATAATTCACCCCTCCACTTT. The chain carries TRBV7-8 and TRBJ1-6; D is unclear. V dropped 4 bases and J dropped 5 bases, with 12 bases sitting between them. There are 15 residues in the CDR3. Germline CDR1 is SGHVS and CDR2 is FQNEAQ.

This clone was recorded only once. The chain links TRBV28 to TRBJ1-4, with D maybe TRBD1 (5 bases). This CDR3 has 16 residues. Germline V gives CDR1 MDHEN, CDR2 SYDVKM. Trimming took off 5 bases at V and 3 bases at J, with 16 bases between the two ends. The DNA for the CDR3 is TGTGCCAGCAGTCCCCCTCGGGGGAGTTCTAATGAAAAACTGTTTTTT. It specifies CASSPPRGSSNEKLFF.

A single count supports this clone. J is TRBJ2-1 and V is TRBV29-1; a weak D match, TRBD2 (7 bases). CDR1 and CDR2 (germline): SQVTM, ANQGSEA. V lost 4 bases and J 6 bases, leaving 16 bases between the germline ends. The CDR3 length is 14 residues. The CDR3 spells CSVVGGGWINEQFF. The CDR3 DNA follows: TGCAGCGTTGTGGGAGGGGGTTGGATCAATGAGCAGTTCTTC.

This chain uses TRBV10-3 with TRBJ2-1; TRBD2 matches 7 bases. The V and J ends lost 0 bases and 3 bases, in that order; junction bases with no gene match: 5. Germline CDR1 is ENHRY and CDR2 is SYGVKD. The CDR3 contains 16 residues. CDR3 loop: CAISESGGIDYNEQFF. DNA for the CDR3: TGTGCCATCAGTGAGTCGGGGGGGATTGACTACAATGAGCAGTTCTTC.

In its sample, this clone was seen once. V and J are TRBV5-1 and TRBJ2-3; a weak D match, TRBD2 (6 bases). Trimming took off 6 bases at V and 3 bases at J, with 11 bases between the two ends. The CDR3 covers 13 residues. Germline CDR1 is SGHRS and CDR2 is YFSETQ. Here the CDR3 reads CASNSGGTDTQYF. CDR3 coding DNA: TGCGCCAGCAACTCAGGAGGGACAGATACGCAGTATTTT.

V usage is TRBV28 and J usage is TRBJ1-5; D uncertain. CDR1 is MDHEN, CDR2 SYDVKM, per germline. V lost 2 bases, J lost 2 bases, and 16 bases lay in between. The CDR3 runs 17 residues. This chain's CDR3 is CASSLPRQFGGNQPQHF. CDR3 sequence (DNA): TGTGCCAGCAGTTTACCGAGGCAGTTCGGGGGCAATCAGCCCCAGCATTTT.

This clone was recorded only once. The gene calls are TRBV5-1 and TRBJ2-3; 10 bases are shared with TRBD2. V shed 0 bases, J shed 5 bases, and the junction held 3 bases outside the gene matches. Germline CDR1 and CDR2: SGHRS and YFSETQ. The CDR3 spans 15 residues. The CDR3 reads CASSLELAGQDTQYF. The CDR3 coding sequence is TGCGCCAGCAGCTTGGAACTAGCGGGACAAGATACGCAGTATTTT.

The chain carries TRBV5-4 and TRBJ2-1, with 11 bases matching TRBD2. The CDR3 totals 17 residues. Germline-derived CDR1 and CDR2 are SGHNT and YYREEE (reference sequence). V trimming: 2 bases; J trimming: 4 bases; junction bases outside the gene matches: 8. The CDR3 DNA is TGTGCCAGCAGCTTTAGCGGGAGGGCCACTGGATACAATGAGCAGTTCTTC. It encodes CASSFSGRATGYNEQFF.

The V gene is TRBV30, the J gene TRBJ1-3; 9 bases are shared with TRBD1. This CDR3 spans 14 amino acids. Germline V CDR1 and CDR2: GTSNPN, SVGIG (reference sequence). After removal of 4 bases from V and 4 bases from J, the junction contained 5 bases not matched to a gene. The CDR3 sequence is CAWKNRGLGNTIYF. The CDR3 DNA reads as TGTGCCTGGAAAAACAGGGGGCTCGGAAACACCATATATTTT.

The rearrangement joins TRBV5-6 to TRBJ1-1; 8 bases agree with TRBD1. The CDR3 is 15 amino acids. The V segment lost 2 bases and the J segment 4 bases; nucleotides outside the gene matches: 7. Germline V CDR1 and CDR2: SGHDT, YYEEEE. CDR3: CASSLGQGRGTEAFF. CDR3 nucleotide sequence: TGTGCCAGCAGCTTAGGACAGGGACGAGGCACTGAAGCTTTCTTT. The whole variable domain, filled in from reference TRBV5-6 and TRBJ1-1, reads DAGVTQSPTHLIKTRGQQVTLRCSPKSGHDTVSWYQQALGQGPQFIFQYYEEEERQRGNFPDRFSGHQFPNYSSELNVNALLLGDSALYLCASSLGQGRGTEAFFGQGTRLTVV.

Comment on this clone: The junction differs from germline at one of its ends, possibly a read error. The chain couples TRBV28 to TRBJ1-5; D is possibly TRBD1 (6 bases). CDR3 size: 14 residues. CDR1 is MDHEN, CDR2 SYDVKM, per germline. The CDR3 nucleotides are TGTGGCAGCCACTCCACAGGGCTCTTTCAGCCCCAGCATTTT. Encoded protein: CGSHSTGLFQPQHF.

V is TRBV19 and J is TRBJ2-1; 9 bases match TRBD2. Germline V CDR1 and CDR2: LNHDA, SQIVND (reference sequence). The CDR3 sequence is 14 residues long. After removal of 7 bases from V and 9 bases from J, the junction contained 10 bases not matched to a gene. CDR3 protein: CASNQGGRAAEQFF. CDR3 in DNA: TGTGCCAGTAATCAAGGCGGGAGGGCCGCTGAGCAGTTCTTC.

The chain carries TRBV6-5 and TRBJ1-2, with TRBD1 as a possible D gene (5 bases). This CDR3 spans 14 amino acids. V lost 0 bases and J lost 4, with 9 bases in between. Germline V gene lookup returns CDR1 MNHEY and CDR2 SVGAGI. The CDR3 spells CASSYSGGGYGYTF. CDR3 in DNA: TGTGCCAGCAGTTACTCCGGGGGTGGCTATGGCTACACCTTC.